The rows below give T cell receptor beta chains drawn from one sample of a study of T cell responses to AZD1222 COVID-19 vaccine. The method was immunoSEQ multiplex PCR; TCRdb's version includes in-frame clones alone and lacks a portion of them. The sample records about 100,000 clones, over 90% being singletons. The specimen was peripheral blood, collected on day 0 of AZD1222 vaccination. The receptor source for this set is an adult in good health. The CDR3 runs from the conserved cysteine through the conserved F or W. The order of the fields is J gene, V gene, D gene, clone size, CDR3 protein, CDR3 DNA. The D gene is left open where the match is weak. Size tells how often a clone was seen (once, few, many) or the class of an expanded clone, and some rows leave it out.

J: TRBJ2-3
V: TRBV4-1
D: .
size: .
CDR3: CASSDQRAGTDTQYF
DNA: TGCGCCAGCAGCGACCAGCGGGCTGGCACAGATACGCAGTATTTT

J: TRBJ1-3
V: TRBV5-6
D: TRBD1
size: .
CDR3: CASSFLDRGGNTIYF
DNA: TGTGCCAGCAGCTTCCTGGACAGGGGTGGAAACACCATATATTTT

J: TRBJ1-4
V: TRBV28
D: .
size: .
CDR3: CASSLVPGAANEKLFF
DNA: TGTGCCAGCAGCCTTGTCCCAGGGGCAGCTAATGAAAAACTGTTTTTT

J: TRBJ2-7
V: TRBV29-1
D: TRBD2
size: .
CDR3: CSVVLAGAYEQYF
DNA: TGCAGCGTTGTATTAGCGGGAGCCTACGAGCAGTACTTC

J: TRBJ1-1
V: TRBV18
D: TRBD1
size: .
CDR3: CASSQNRGLDTEAFF
DNA: TGTGCCAGCTCACAAAACAGGGGGCTTGACACTGAAGCTTTCTTT

J: TRBJ2-2
V: TRBV6-5
D: TRBD1
size: .
CDR3: CASSYSTGYTGELFF
DNA: TGTGCCAGCAGTTACTCGACAGGGTACACCGGGGAGCTGTTTTTT

J: TRBJ2-2
V: TRBV29-1
D: TRBD2
size: few
CDR3: CSVEVFSGPSNTGELFF
DNA: TGCAGCGTTGAAGTCTTTAGCGGGCCCAGTAACACCGGGGAGCTGTTTTTT

J: TRBJ2-7
V: TRBV28
D: .
size: .
CDR3: CASSPNPGSYEQYF
DNA: TGTGCCAGCAGTCCTAATCCCGGCTCCTACGAGCAGTACTTC

J: TRBJ1-2
V: TRBV28
D: .
size: .
CDR3: CASSLESYGYTF
DNA: TGTGCCAGCAGTTTAGAAAGCTATGGCTACACCTTC

J: TRBJ2-5
V: TRBV29-1
D: .
size: .
CDR3: CSASQGWETQYF
DNA: TGCAGCGCCTCACAGGGTTGGGAGACCCAGTACTTC

J: TRBJ2-7
V: TRBV28
D: .
size: .
CDR3: CASSLYGSPRALYEQYF
DNA: TGTGCCAGCAGTTTATACGGCAGCCCCAGAGCCCTCTACGAGCAGTACTTC

J: TRBJ1-6
V: TRBV7-8
D: .
size: .
CDR3: CASSTEGMNSYNSPLHF
DNA: TGTGCCAGCAGCACGGAGGGGATGAACTCCTATAATTCACCCCTCCACTTT

J: TRBJ2-2
V: TRBV30
D: .
size: .
CDR3: CAWRGATGELFF
DNA: TGTGCCTGGCGGGGGGCAACCGGGGAGCTGTTTTTT

J: TRBJ2-1
V: TRBV20-1
D: TRBD2
size: .
CDR3: CSATGLEEQFF
DNA: TGCAGTGCTACGGGACTAGAGGAGCAGTTCTTC

J: TRBJ1-6
V: TRBV6-6
D: TRBD1
size: .
CDR3: CASNPTGGLNSPLHF
DNA: TGTGCCAGCAATCCGACAGGGGGCTTAAATTCACCCCTCCACTTT

J: TRBJ2-6
V: TRBV5-1
D: TRBD2
size: .
CDR3: CASALTSGVSGANVLTF
DNA: TGCGCCAGCGCACTTACTAGCGGGGTATCTGGGGCCAACGTCCTGACTTTC

J: TRBJ2-2
V: TRBV11-2
D: TRBD2
size: .
CDR3: CASSLFSGGITGELFF
DNA: TGTGCCAGCAGCTTATTTTCGGGAGGGATCACCGGGGAGCTGTTTTTT

J: TRBJ1-2
V: TRBV7-6
D: .
size: .
CDR3: CASSPTAIDYGYTF
DNA: TGTGCCAGCAGTCCCACGGCGATTGACTATGGCTACACCTTC

J: TRBJ1-2
V: TRBV28
D: .
size: .
CDR3: CASSLGRGIPLNYGYTF
DNA: TGTGCCAGCAGTTTAGGCAGGGGAATTCCATTAAACTATGGCTACACCTTC

J: TRBJ1-1
V: TRBV29-1
D: .
size: few
CDR3: CSVNHRNTEAFF
DNA: TGCAGCGTCAACCACAGGAACACTGAAGCTTTCTTT

J: TRBJ2-3
V: TRBV9
D: TRBD2
size: .
CDR3: CASSDSGKYTDTQYF
DNA: TGTGCCAGCAGCGATAGCGGGAAGTACACAGATACGCAGTATTTT

J: TRBJ2-3
V: TRBV28
D: .
size: .
CDR3: CASTPLVGRDGSDTQYF
DNA: TGTGCCAGCACGCCATTGGTGGGGCGGGACGGATCAGATACGCAGTATTTT

J: TRBJ2-7
V: TRBV4-1
D: TRBD2
size: .
CDR3: CASSQADTAGATYEQYF
DNA: TGCGCCAGCAGCCAAGCTGATACAGCGGGGGCTACCTACGAGCAGTACTTC

J: TRBJ1-1
V: TRBV2
D: .
size: .
CDR3: CASPTGGSEAFF
DNA: TGTGCCAGTCCCACCGGGGGCTCTGAAGCTTTCTTT

J: TRBJ1-1
V: TRBV18
D: .
size: once
CDR3: CASSPMNTEAFF
DNA: TGTGCCAGCTCACCAATGAACACTGAAGCTTTCTTT

J: TRBJ2-3
V: TRBV3-1/TRBV3-2
D: .
size: once
CDR3: CASSLHSTDTQYF
DNA: TGTGCCAGCAGCCTCCACAGCACAGATACGCAGTATTTT

J: TRBJ1-1
V: TRBV7-9
D: .
size: .
CDR3: CASSSGGSTEAFF
DNA: TGTGCCAGCAGCTCGGGGGGGAGCACTGAAGCTTTCTTT

J: TRBJ2-7
V: TRBV5-1
D: TRBD2
size: .
CDR3: CASSLGLAVRYEQYF
DNA: TGCGCCAGCAGCCTAGGACTAGCGGTACGCTACGAGCAGTACTTC

J: TRBJ2-1
V: TRBV25-1
D: TRBD2
size: .
CDR3: CASTAGGQANEQFF
DNA: TGTGCCAGCACGGCGGGAGGGCAGGCCAATGAGCAGTTCTTC

J: TRBJ2-2
V: TRBV7-3
D: .
size: .
CDR3: CASSPLGSGELFF
DNA: TGTGCCAGCAGCCCCCTGGGGTCCGGGGAGCTGTTTTTT

J: TRBJ1-1
V: TRBV12-3/TRBV12-4
D: .
size: once
CDR3: CASRLNTEAFF
DNA: TGTGCCAGCAGACTGAACACTGAAGCTTTCTTT

J: TRBJ2-7
V: TRBV28
D: .
size: .
CDR3: CASSFKVPWGYF
DNA: TGTGCCAGCAGTTTTAAGGTCCCCTGGGGGTACTTC

J: TRBJ1-5
V: TRBV15
D: .
size: .
CDR3: CATSTDTGGQPQHF
DNA: TGTGCCACCAGCACTGATACGGGGGGCCAGCCCCAGCATTTT

J: TRBJ2-6
V: TRBV6-2/TRBV6-3
D: .
size: .
CDR3: CASSAEPGANVLTF
DNA: TGTGCCAGCAGTGCGGAGCCTGGGGCCAACGTCCTGACTTTC

J: TRBJ2-5
V: TRBV6-5
D: .
size: .
CDR3: CASRGRFPQETQYF
DNA: TGTGCCAGCAGAGGGCGATTCCCGCAGGAGACCCAGTACTTC

J: TRBJ1-2
V: TRBV11-2
D: .
size: .
CDR3: CASSREVTNYGYTF
DNA: TGTGCCAGCAGCCGGGAAGTGACTAACTATGGCTACACCTTC

J: TRBJ2-4
V: TRBV4-1
D: TRBD2
size: once
CDR3: CASSQPLAGGFKNIQYF
DNA: TGCGCCAGCAGCCAGCCGCTAGCGGGAGGGTTCAAAAACATTCAGTACTTC

J: TRBJ2-7
V: TRBV19
D: TRBD2
size: .
CDR3: CASSLASGVSYEQYF
DNA: TGTGCCAGTAGTTTGGCCAGCGGGGTTTCCTACGAGCAGTACTTC

J: TRBJ2-7
V: TRBV7-2
D: .
size: .
CDR3: CASSLKGFERSYEQYF
DNA: TGTGCCAGCAGCTTGAAAGGGTTCGAGCGCTCCTACGAGCAGTACTTC

J: TRBJ1-2
V: TRBV7-9
D: .
size: .
CDR3: CASSLGVDGYTF
DNA: TGTGCCAGCAGCTTAGGGGTTGATGGCTACACCTTC

J: TRBJ2-7
V: TRBV14
D: .
size: .
CDR3: CASSQVVGSEQYF
DNA: TGTGCCAGCAGCCAAGTGGTGGGCAGCGAGCAGTACTTC

J: TRBJ1-4
V: TRBV9
D: .
size: once
CDR3: CASSVDGAGGNEKLFF
DNA: TGTGCCAGCAGCGTAGATGGAGCAGGCGGTAATGAAAAACTGTTTTTT